The 13 T cell receptor beta chains given below trace back to one sample, sequenced in a study of cytomegalovirus exposure and HLA in healthy donors. This PCR relied on a set of 60 Vbeta primers and 13 Jbeta primers. TCRdb's copy holds only in-frame clones and misses some; the assay was immunoSEQ multiplex PCR. The table has more than 90,000 clones, around 73% seen once. Sample: PBMCs. The receptor set was obtained from a woman between 55 and 75 years old in good health and CMV-seronegative.

The rearrangement links TRBV10-3 to TRBJ2-5; perhaps TRBD2 as D (5 bases). Germline CDR1 is ENHRY and CDR2 is SYGVKD. The CDR3 length is 11 residues. The germline V and J ends were trimmed by 10 bases and 5 bases, with 11 bases remaining between them. The CDR3: CATGEGETQYF. The CDR3 DNA sequence: TGTGCCACCGGGGAAGGGGAGACCCAGTACTTC.

Only a few counts were recorded for this clone. One end of the junction is discordant with germline, which a read error may explain. This CDR3 is CAVRGLTGELFF. In nucleotides, the CDR3 is TGCGCAGTCCGAGGGCTCACCGGGGAGCTGTTTTTT. The rearrangement joins TRBV27 to TRBJ2-2, with D maybe TRBD2 (5 bases). The germline gives CDR1 MNHEY, CDR2 SMNVEV (reference sequence). CDR3 length: 12 residues.

Only a few counts were recorded for this clone. The chain carries TRBV4-3 and TRBJ2-3; TRBD2 matches at 7 bases. The CDR3 has 15 amino acids. After removal of 3 bases from V and 3 bases from J, the junction contained 6 bases not matched to a gene. Germline V gene sequence: CDR1 LGHNA, CDR2 YSLEER. CDR3 sequence reads: CASSHSWGGTDTQYF. The CDR3 DNA reads TGCGCCAGCAGCCACTCGTGGGGGGGTACAGATACGCAGTATTTT.

The gene calls are TRBV7-2 and TRBJ2-6; TRBD1 agrees at 8 bases. Germline V gene sequence: CDR1 SGHTA, CDR2 FQGNSA. The CDR3 sequence is 16 residues long. Losses at the gene ends were 5 bases for V and 4 bases for J; bases not matched to a gene: 7. Here the CDR3 DNA reads TGTGCCAGCAGCGCCAGACAGGGGAGCGGGGCCAACGTCCTGACTTTC. This encodes CASSARQGSGANVLTF.

The chain joins TRBV15 to TRBJ2-2; perhaps TRBD2 as D (6 bases). The CDR3 runs 16 residues. Germline V gene lookup returns CDR1 LNHNV and CDR2 YYDKDF (reference sequence). V lost 5 bases and J 6 bases, leaving 19 bases between the germline ends. The CDR3 nucleotides are TGTGCCACCAGCGCGAACGGGGGACTTAAGGCCGGGGAGCTGTTTTTT. It yields the protein CATSANGGLKAGELFF.

This chain joins TRBV19 and TRBJ1-1; 7 bases align to TRBD1. This CDR3 is built from 14 residues. Per the germline V gene, CDR1 is LNHDA and CDR2 is SQIVND (reference sequence). J was trimmed by 5 bases and V by 5 bases; bases with no gene match: 8. The CDR3 bases are TGTGCCAGTAGTTTCCTGACAGGGACAACTGAAGCTTTCTTT. This gives the protein CASSFLTGTTEAFF.

V is TRBV5-1 and J is TRBJ2-7, with D possibly TRBD2 on 6 matching bases. The CDR3 is 14 amino acids. Trimming removed 1 base from V and 6 bases from J, with 14 bases in between. The germline gives CDR1 SGHRS, CDR2 YFSETQ. Here the CDR3 reads CASSLSSGGTEQYF. The DNA of the CDR3 is TGCGCCAGCAGCTTGAGTAGCGGAGGCACCGAGCAGTACTTC.

The chain uses TRBV6-5 and TRBJ1-5; the D gene is possibly TRBD1 (5 bases). V lost 6 bases and J lost 3, with 15 bases in between. The CDR3 length is 15 residues. Germline V CDR1 and CDR2: MNHEY, SVGAGI. CDR3 coding DNA: TGTGCCAGCAGCCAACGGGGGGATCACAATCAGCCCCAGCATTTT. This translates into CASSQRGDHNQPQHF.

This chain joins TRBV27 and TRBJ2-1; 13 bases line up with TRBD2. This CDR3 is built from 14 residues. CDR1 MNHEY and CDR2 SMNVEV come from the germline V gene (reference sequence). Trimming cost V 8 bases and J 14 bases; bases outside gene matches: 12. CDR3 DNA sequence: TGTGCCAGCTATGGACTAGCGGGAGAACGGGAGGAGTTCTTC. Translated: CASYGLAGEREEFF.

V is TRBV13 and J is TRBJ1-1; TRBD1 aligns across 9 bases. With V trimmed by 6 bases and J by 4 bases, 3 bases remained unmatched. Germline assignment: CDR1 PRHDT and CDR2 FYEKMQ (reference sequence). The CDR3 consists of 13 residues. The CDR3 spells CASRSTGGTEAFF. CDR3 nucleotides: TGTGCCAGCAGATCGACAGGGGGCACTGAAGCTTTCTTT. The full variable domain, completed using reference TRBV13 and TRBJ1-1, is AAGVIQSPRHLIKEKRETATLKCYPIPRHDTVYWYQQGPGQDPQFLISFYEKMQSDKGSIPDRFSAQQFSDYHSELNMSSLELGDSALYFCASRSTGGTEAFFGQGTRLTVV.

The V and J genes are TRBV10-1 and TRBJ2-1; 8 positions match TRBD1. V trimming: 6 bases; J trimming: 6 bases; junction bases outside the gene matches: 1. CDR1 is WNHNN, CDR2 SYGVQD, per germline (reference sequence). The CDR3 has 12 residues. CDR3 bases: TGCGCCAGCAGGACAGGGGTCAATGAGCAGTTCTTC. This gives the protein CASRTGVNEQFF.

J is TRBJ2-7 and V is TRBV7-9; possibly TRBD1 for D (5 bases). This CDR3 has 14 residues. Germline lookup yields CDR1 SEHNR and CDR2 FQNEAQ (reference sequence). V dropped 1 base and J dropped 2 bases, with 9 bases sitting between them. The CDR3 nucleotides are TGTGCCAGCAGCTTAGGACAGCGCACCTACGAGCAGTACTTC. Translating it yields CASSLGQRTYEQYF.

This sequence joins TRBV2 and TRBJ1-2; a possible D gene is TRBD1 (5 bases). Trimming removed 3 bases at V and 4 bases at J, with 12 bases between. The CDR3 contains 14 residues. Germline V lookup: CDR1 SNHLY, CDR2 FYNNEI. The CDR3 loop reads CASSEFQGGYGYTF. The CDR3 DNA follows: TGTGCCAGCAGTGAGTTCCAGGGAGGCTATGGCTACACCTTC.